This TCR beta chain was retrieved from a study of T cells after yellow fever vaccination. Whole-study findings and limits: Researchers report a weaker secondary response that nonetheless peaked faster, day 5 versus 15.

By 5'RACE template switching, TCR cDNA was produced, with a universal primer site and UMIs added in the process. TCRdb itself ran the 5' RACE reads through MiXCR, one entry per CDR3 protein. The sample lists about 510,000 distinct CDR3 sequences; 21% were seen once. The CDR3 contains 13 residues. V lost 0 bases, J lost 4 bases, and 7 bases lay in between. Germline lookup yields CDR1 LNHNV and CDR2 YYDKDF (reference sequence). This clonotype showed up just a few times. Its antigen remains unidentified. The rearrangement joins TRBV15 to TRBJ2-7; D is uncertain. Sequenced here: PBMCs, sampled less than 25 days after the first yellow fever vaccination. The receptor comes from a man between 18 and 29 years old who received the YFV17D yellow fever vaccine. CDR3 sequence reads: CATSRDQAYEQYF. CDR3 DNA: TGTGCCACCAGCAGAGATCAGGCTTACGAGCAGTACTTC.